The 30 T cell receptor beta chains listed next were all sequenced from one sample in a study of patients and donors after allogeneic stem cell transplantation. TCRdb reanalysed the RT-PCR reads using MiXCR and keeps one entry per CDR3 protein. The data show some 880,000 distinct CDR3 sequences, more than 15% seen once. The material sequenced was blood, either unsorted or a sorted T cell fraction (not recorded which). These receptors were obtained from a human donor who was either an allogeneic HSCT recipient or a stem cell or donor lymphocyte infusion donor (not recorded which). It is not recorded whose cells these are; they may come from a transplant donor.

The CDR3 DNA is TGTGCCAGCAGCTCGCCGGGCCCGCGTGATGAAGCTTTCTTT. As protein: CASSSPGPRDEAFF. V is TRBV7-9 and J is TRBJ1-1; D ambiguous. V was shortened by 4 bases and J by 7 bases, with 16 bases between the two germline ends. The CDR3 extends over 14 amino acids. From germline, CDR1 is SEHNR and CDR2 FQNEAQ (reference sequence).

This clonotype was seen only a few times. This chain links TRBV5-5 with TRBJ2-3; unclear D gene. Germline V lookup: CDR1 SGHKS, CDR2 YYEKEE (reference sequence). V dropped 3 bases and J dropped 4 bases, with 9 bases sitting between them. This CDR3 comprises 13 residues. The CDR3 DNA follows: TGTGCCAGCAGCTCCCTCAGCGCAGATACGCAGTATTTT. Residues: CASSSLSADTQYF.

This chain uses TRBV5-1 with TRBJ1-1, with a tentative D call TRBD1 (5 bases). V was clipped by 0 bases and J by 2 bases, with 17 bases between them. The V gene's germline CDR1 is SGHRS and CDR2 YFSETQ. This CDR3 comprises 17 residues. The CDR3 DNA sequence: TGCGCCAGCAGCTTGGGTTCAGGGACCCTTCGAAACACTGAAGCTTTCTTT. Translated: CASSLGSGTLRNTEAFF.

This clonotype was seen a few times. The chain joins TRBV9 to TRBJ1-1, with a weak D call TRBD1 (6 bases). With 0 bases removed from V and 6 bases from J, the gap between germline ends came to 12 bases. The V gene's germline CDR1 is SGDLS and CDR2 YYNGEE. The CDR3 length is 14 residues. The chain's CDR3 is CASSVATGGPEAFF. The CDR3 DNA sequence: TGTGCCAGCAGCGTAGCTACCGGGGGGCCTGAAGCTTTCTTT.

This clonotype was seen more than once but under ten times. This chain connects TRBV7-8 to TRBJ2-2; D is possibly TRBD2 (6 bases). The germline V gene encodes CDR1 SGHVS and CDR2 FQNEAQ. With 5 bases removed from V and 1 base from J, the gap between germline ends came to 14 bases. The CDR3 contains 16 residues. The CDR3 DNA follows: TGTGCCAGCAGCCCTCCGAGGGGAGGGAACACCGGGGAGCTGTTTTTT. Protein sequence: CASSPPRGGNTGELFF.

J is TRBJ1-6 and V is TRBV7-2, with D possibly matching TRBD1 (5 bases). The germline CDR1 and CDR2 sequences are SGHTA and FQGNSA. Trimming shortened V by 1 base and J by 6 bases, and 10 bases separated the two germline ends. This CDR3 comprises 15 residues. Written as DNA, the CDR3 is TGTGCCAGCAGCTTAGTTGGGGGTGCTAATTCACCCCTCCACTTT. This translates into CASSLVGGANSPLHF.

The genes are TRBV3-1 and TRBJ2-5; D tentatively fits TRBD1 or TRBD2 (5 bases each). The length of the CDR3 is 16 residues. V was shortened by 3 bases and J by 0 bases, with 14 bases between the two germline ends. The germline V gene encodes CDR1 LGHDT and CDR2 YNNKEL (reference sequence). CDR3 region: CASSQRGRGYQETQYF. In DNA form, the CDR3 reads TGTGCCAGCAGCCAGAGGGGCCGCGGGTACCAAGAGACCCAGTACTTC.

This clonotype came up a few times. V and J are TRBV7-2 and TRBJ1-1, with a possible D match to TRBD1 (5 bases). The CDR3 runs 14 residues. V gave up 2 bases and J gave up 3 bases, with 10 bases separating them. Germline V lookup: CDR1 SGHTA, CDR2 FQGNSA. The CDR3 region is CASSLNGGDTEAFF. The DNA for the CDR3 is TGTGCCAGCAGCTTAAATGGGGGGGACACTGAAGCTTTCTTT.

This clonotype was seen more than once but under ten times. The genes are TRBV4-2 and TRBJ2-3, with 9 positions matching TRBD1. Per germline, CDR1 LGHNA and CDR2 YNFKEQ. V was pared by 4 bases and J by 0 bases, with 5 bases of the junction left unmatched. The CDR3 loop spans 16 amino acids. For the CDR3, the DNA is TGTGCCAGCAGCCGCATCGGGACAGGGAGCACAGATACGCAGTATTTT. Encoded protein: CASSRIGTGSTDTQYF.

The table lists this clonotype with a few counts. The chain employs TRBV15 and TRBJ2-7; D is unresolved. In germline, CDR1 is LNHNV, CDR2 YYDKDF (reference sequence). The CDR3 is made up of 15 amino acids. V lost 4 bases to trimming and J lost 4 bases, with 17 bases between them. The CDR3 reads CATSTHFTENYEQYF. As DNA, the CDR3 is TGTGCCACCAGCACCCATTTTACAGAAAATTACGAGCAGTACTTC.

This clonotype came up a few times. This may come from a read error, since a much larger clone is one base off. The rearrangement uses TRBV10-3 and TRBJ1-1, with D unresolved. Germline V gene sequence: CDR1 ENHRY, CDR2 SYGVKD. The CDR3 totals 13 residues. V was trimmed by 6 bases and J by 1 base, leaving 9 bases between them. For the CDR3, the DNA is TGTGCCATCAGCCGGACGGGGAACACTGAAGCTTTCTTT. It specifies CAISRTGNTEAFF.

Only a few counts were recorded for this clonotype. The chain employs TRBV24-1 and TRBJ1-2; 7 positions match TRBD1. V lost 3 bases to trimming and J lost 1 base; unmatched junction nucleotides: 10. CDR3 length: 17 residues. Germline CDR1 reads KGHDR; CDR2 reads SFDVKD. As DNA, the CDR3 is TGTGCCACCAGTGATCCTGCCGGGACAGACGTTAACTATGGCTACACCTTC. Encoded protein: CATSDPAGTDVNYGYTF.

The rearrangement uses TRBV4-3 and TRBJ1-1; D unclear. The germline V gene encodes CDR1 LGHNA and CDR2 YSLEER. Trimming took 0 bases from V and 1 from J, leaving 12 bases between them. This CDR3 has 16 residues. In DNA, the CDR3 is TGCGCCAGCAGCCAAGATTTAACGATCAAGAACACTGAAGCTTTCTTT. Translation gives CASSQDLTIKNTEAFF.

This clonotype came up a few times. The J gene is TRBJ1-2, the V gene TRBV6-5; TRBD1 matches 10 bases. The CDR3 totals 15 residues. With V trimmed by 2 bases and J by 3 bases, 3 bases remained unmatched. CDR1 MNHEY and CDR2 SVGAGI come from the germline V gene. The CDR3 is CASSYRGQGDYGYTF. The CDR3 region has the DNA TGTGCCAGCAGTTACCGCGGACAGGGGGACTATGGCTACACCTTC.

This chain uses TRBV9 with TRBJ2-3; 14 bases align to TRBD2. V was clipped by 2 bases and J by 4 bases; unmatched bases: 3. The CDR3 length is 16 residues. Germline CDR1 is SGDLS and CDR2 is YYNGEE. The CDR3 DNA reads as TGTGCCAGCAGCGTGGGACTAGCGGGGGCCGCAGATACGCAGTATTTT. Translating it yields CASSVGLAGAADTQYF.

This clonotype appeared many times. This rearrangement joins TRBV12-3 or TRBV12-4 to TRBJ1-1; D not certain. CDR3 length: 12 residues. Between the trimmed V and J ends, which lost 3 bases and 6 bases, there was a span of 8 bases. This chain's CDR3 is CASSFKGAEAFF. The DNA for the CDR3 is TGTGCCAGCAGTTTCAAAGGTGCTGAAGCTTTCTTT.

The sample holds a few counts of this clonotype. For the CDR3, the DNA is TGTGCCAGCAGCCAAGGGTCTGCAGGAAAGCAGTACTTC. It is translated as CASSQGSAGKQYF. The chain uses TRBV14 and TRBJ2-7; D is unclear. The CDR3 spans 13 residues. Germline V gene lookup returns CDR1 SGHDN and CDR2 FVKESK. Between the trimmed V and J ends, which lost 1 base and 8 bases, there was a span of 12 bases.

The rearrangement uses TRBV7-2 and TRBJ2-1, with 7 bases identical to TRBD2. The CDR3 loop spans 16 amino acids. The V segment lost 3 bases and the J segment 0 bases; nucleotides outside the gene matches: 5. Germline-derived CDR1 and CDR2 are SGHTA and FQGNSA. CDR3 region: CASSFQAGLSYNEQFF. Here the CDR3 DNA reads TGTGCCAGCAGCTTCCAAGCGGGACTCTCCTACAATGAGCAGTTCTTC. The full variable domain, rest sourced from reference TRBV7-2 and TRBJ2-1, is GAGVSQSPSNKVTEKGKDVELRCDPISGHTALYWYRQSLGQGLEFLIYFQGNSAPDKSGLPSDRFSAERTGGSVSTLTIQRTQQEDSAVYLCASSFQAGLSYNEQFFGPGTRLTVL.

The chain is built from TRBV20-1 and TRBJ2-7; TRBD2 agrees at 12 bases. The CDR3 is 14 residues long. V lost 3 bases to trimming and J lost 1 base; unmatched junction nucleotides: 1. Germline V CDR1 and CDR2: DFQATT, SNEGSKA (reference sequence). DNA for the CDR3: TGCAGTGCTAGGACTAGCGGGGGATCCTACGAGCAGTACTTC. The encoded protein is CSARTSGGSYEQYF.

The chain employs TRBV6-2 or TRBV6-3 and TRBJ2-7; D is unclear. Trimming stripped 3 bases from V and 3 bases from J, with 6 bases between. Looked up from germline, CDR1 is MNHEY and CDR2 is SVGEGT. The CDR3 sequence is 12 residues long. CDR3 bases: TGTGCCAGCAGTTATGAAGTCTACGAGCAGTACTTC. Protein: CASSYEVYEQYF.

The chain has TRBV20-1 and TRBJ2-5; no clear D. V was cut by 0 bases and J by 8 bases, with 7 bases left in between. The V gene's germline CDR1 is DFQATT and CDR2 SNEGSKA (reference sequence). The CDR3 consists of 11 residues. CDR3 residues: CSARDVATQYF. CDR3 sequence (DNA): TGCAGTGCTAGAGATGTGGCTACCCAGTACTTC.

The sample holds a few counts of this clonotype. The rearrangement links TRBV5-1 to TRBJ2-7, with D perhaps matching TRBD2 (6 bases). The V end was cut by 0 bases, the J end by 0 bases, with 10 bases between. The CDR3 runs 15 residues. The V gene's germline CDR1 is SGHRS and CDR2 YFSETQ. The chain's CDR3 is CASSLASSVSYEQYF. CDR3 DNA: TGCGCCAGCAGCTTGGCATCTAGCGTCTCCTACGAGCAGTACTTC. The complete variable domain, with remaining parts taken from reference TRBV5-1 and TRBJ2-7, reads KAGVTQTPRYLIKTRGQQVTLSCSPISGHRSVSWYQQTPGQGLQFLFEYFSETQRNKGNFPGRFSGRQFSNSRSEMNVSTLELGDSALYLCASSLASSVSYEQYFGPGTRLTVT.

This clonotype was detected only a few times. This chain links TRBV11-2 with TRBJ2-7; D perhaps matches TRBD2 (7 bases). The germline CDR1 and CDR2 sequences are SGHAT and FQNNGV. The CDR3 has 17 amino acids. V lost 4 bases to trimming and J lost 0 bases, with 19 bases between them. This CDR3 reads CASSSHRGAQSSYEQYF. CDR3 in DNA: TGTGCCAGCAGCTCCCACCGGGGGGCTCAGAGCTCCTACGAGCAGTACTTC.

V is TRBV7-9 and J is TRBJ2-5; D remains unclear. Trimming pared 3 bases from V and 0 bases from J, leaving 8 bases between. CDR1 and CDR2 (germline): SEHNR, FQNEAQ (reference sequence). This CDR3 contains 14 residues. The CDR3 nucleotides are TGTGCCAGCAGCTTGTCGGCAAACCAAGAGACCCAGTACTTC. Residues: CASSLSANQETQYF.

The chain employs TRBV13 and TRBJ2-3, with unresolved D. Looked up from germline, CDR1 is PRHDT and CDR2 is FYEKMQ (reference sequence). V was clipped by 4 bases and J by 9 bases, with 14 bases between them. The length of the CDR3 is 13 residues. The chain's CDR3 is CASSYRAAGTQYF. CDR3 DNA sequence: TGTGCCAGCAGCTACCGGGCCGCTGGGACGCAGTATTTT.

This clonotype was counted a single time. The chain is built from TRBV7-8 and TRBJ1-3; the D gene is possibly TRBD1 (6 bases). The V gene lost 5 bases and the J gene lost 5 bases, with 22 bases spanning the gap. From germline, CDR1 is SGHVS and CDR2 FQNEAQ. The CDR3 runs to 17 residues. The CDR3 spells CASSPDRFQGYRNTIYF. The CDR3 bases are TGTGCCAGCAGCCCTGACAGGTTTCAGGGTTACAGAAACACCATATATTTT.

The table lists this clonotype with a few counts. This chain uses TRBV30 with TRBJ1-1; D not resolved. Germline V CDR1 and CDR2: GTSNPN, SVGIG (reference sequence). V lost 0 bases and J 1 base, leaving 6 bases between the germline ends. This CDR3 contains 13 residues. The CDR3 DNA sequence: TGTGCCTGGAGTGTATGGGAGAACACTGAAGCTTTCTTT. Its translation is CAWSVWENTEAFF.

The chain employs TRBV5-1 and TRBJ2-5; D may be TRBD2 (6 bases). V lost 4 bases, J lost 5 bases, and 18 bases lay in between. In germline, CDR1 is SGHRS, CDR2 YFSETQ. The CDR3 has 15 amino acids. The CDR3 reads CASSQNWVAGETQYF. CDR3 coding DNA: TGCGCCAGCAGCCAAAACTGGGTCGCGGGGGAGACCCAGTACTTC.

This clonotype has only a few counts. The chain is built from TRBV6-5 and TRBJ1-3; tentative D call: TRBD1 (5 bases). V was pared by 2 bases and J by 0 bases, with 8 bases between. There are 15 residues in the CDR3. Germline V gene sequence: CDR1 MNHEY, CDR2 SVGAGI. The chain's CDR3 is CASSYGGASGNTIYF. DNA of the CDR3: TGTGCCAGCAGTTACGGGGGAGCCTCTGGAAACACCATATATTTT.

This clonotype was seen more than once but under ten times. This chain uses TRBV7-9 with TRBJ1-5, with 10 bases identical to TRBD1. The CDR3 contains 15 residues. J gave up 5 bases and V 1 base, and 2 bases lay outside the gene matches. Looked up from germline, CDR1 is SEHNR and CDR2 is FQNEAQ (reference sequence). The CDR3 loop reads CASSLGDRGHQPQHF. DNA of the CDR3: TGTGCCAGCAGCTTAGGGGACAGGGGCCATCAGCCCCAGCATTTT.